The subject of this entry is one T cell receptor (beta chain). What it recognizes is unknown. The entry originates in a study of cytomegalovirus exposure and HLA in healthy donors. Points from the study as a whole: Reports state that TCR beta sequences accurately predicted most subjects' HLA-A and HLA-B alleles.

V dropped 4 bases and J dropped 1; count of bases not matched to a gene: 8. Germline loops: CDR1 SGHAT, CDR2 FQDESV (reference sequence). This CDR3 is 17 amino acids long. Vbeta (60) and Jbeta (13) primers were used in the PCR. Per the original methods: In a later analysis, the count reached about 75 million unique TCR beta chains, with 9 million to 11 million shared. The protocol was immunoSEQ multiplex PCR, while the TCRdb copy is restricted to in-frame clones and leaves out a portion. The DNA gave D and trimming, while V, J and clone size come from that table. The sample consists of about 79,000 clones, under 80% of them appearing once.

The sample taken for sequencing was PBMCs. The rearrangement uses TRBV11-1 and TRBJ2-1, with 9 bases aligning to TRBD1. This sequence was found in a woman aged 45 to 65 in good health and CMV-seropositive. CDR3 DNA sequence: TGTGCCAGCAGCTCGACTGGGACAGGGCCTTCCTACAATGAGCAGTTCTTC. It specifies CASSSTGTGPSYNEQFF.